The source of this TCR beta chain is a study of cytomegalovirus exposure and HLA in healthy donors. The study's findings and limits: Earlier analysis yielded a pattern in which most TCR beta V segments were productive about 87% or about 30% of the time. Per a later analysis, HLA-associated TCR beta chains showed more clonal expansion than other, equally common TCR beta chains.

The PCR ran on 60 Vbeta and 13 Jbeta primers. In the authors' methods: In a later analysis, of 79 million or so unique beta chains, some 10 million appeared in at least two donors. Generated by immunoSEQ multiplex PCR, the TCRdb table keeps only in-frame clones and is missing some. The V and J calls and the clone size are those of that table, but D and trimming were determined from the DNA. The profile shows fewer than 250,000 clones, more than 75% of them singletons. Turning to this clone: Its antigen is not known.

The TCR originated in a male donor in good health and CMV-seronegative. Sequenced material: PBMCs.

The CDR3 loop is CASSERPGLAAYPYNEQFF. CDR3 bases: TGCGCCAGCAGTGAGAGACCGGGACTAGCGGCCTACCCTTACAATGAGCAGTTCTTC. The genes are TRBV10-1 and TRBJ2-1; 11 bases line up with TRBD2. The V gene end was trimmed by 2 bases and the J gene end by 4 bases; junction bases not matched to a gene: 13. This CDR3 region has 19 residues. Germline V gene lookup returns CDR1 WNHNN and CDR2 SYGVQD (reference sequence).